This T cell receptor beta chain was sequenced for a study of blood T cell repertoires in COVID-19. Study details: Donors in the United States, Italy and Spain gave samples during acute or convalescent COVID-19.

TCRdb's copy holds only in-frame clones and misses some; the assay was immunoSEQ multiplex PCR. The table lists 150,000 or so clones, over 75% of them singletons. The sequence came from a human donor in a cohort sampled during active COVID-19. Sequencing was performed on peripheral blood.

This CDR3 is CASSLTIQDRVTEAFF. In DNA, the CDR3 is TGTGCCAGCAGCTTAACTATCCAGGACAGAGTCACTGAAGCTTTCTTT. This chain connects TRBV14 to TRBJ1-1; D might be TRBD1 (6 bases). Germline CDR1 reads SGHDN; CDR2 reads FVKESK. Trimming took off 5 bases at V and 4 bases at J, with 20 bases between the two ends. This CDR3 spans 16 amino acids.